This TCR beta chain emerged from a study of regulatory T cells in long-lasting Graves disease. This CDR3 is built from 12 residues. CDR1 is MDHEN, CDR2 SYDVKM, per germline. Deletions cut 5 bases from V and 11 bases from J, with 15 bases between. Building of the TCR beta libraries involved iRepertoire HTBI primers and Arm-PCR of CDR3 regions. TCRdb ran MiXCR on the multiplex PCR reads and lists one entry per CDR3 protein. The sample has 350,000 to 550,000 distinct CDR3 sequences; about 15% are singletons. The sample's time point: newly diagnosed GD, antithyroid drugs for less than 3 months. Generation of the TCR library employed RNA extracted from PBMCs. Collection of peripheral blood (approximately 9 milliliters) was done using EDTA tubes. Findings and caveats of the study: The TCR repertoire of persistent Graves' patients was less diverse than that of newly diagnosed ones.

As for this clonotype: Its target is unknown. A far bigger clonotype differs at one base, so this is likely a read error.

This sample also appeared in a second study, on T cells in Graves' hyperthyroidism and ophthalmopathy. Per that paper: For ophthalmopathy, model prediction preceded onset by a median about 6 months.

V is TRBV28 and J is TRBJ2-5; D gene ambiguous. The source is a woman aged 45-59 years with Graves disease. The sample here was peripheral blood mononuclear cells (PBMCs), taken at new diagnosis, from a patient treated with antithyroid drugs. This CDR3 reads CASSPSFGEQYF. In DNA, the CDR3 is TGTGCCAGCAGTCCCAGTTTCGGTGAGCAGTACTTC. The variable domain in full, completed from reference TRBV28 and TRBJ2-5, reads DVKVTQSSRYLVKRTGEKVFLECVQDMDHENMFWYRQDPGLGLRLIYFSYDVKMKEKGDIPEGYSVSREKKERFSLILESASTNQTSMYLCASSPSFGEQYFGPGTRLLVL.